This is a list of T cell receptor beta chains from one sample in a study of blood T cell repertoires in COVID-19. Assay: immunoSEQ multiplex PCR; the TCRdb copy retains only in-frame clones and omits some. Found here are fewer than 200,000 clones, roughly 91% of them singletons; the top ten hold around 5%. The sequenced material came from peripheral blood. The receptors were sampled from a young man with COVID-19, enrolled during active disease. Both conserved end residues are part of each CDR3. A D gene is named only where the DNA matches it firmly. Not every row has a clone size; where given, it reads once, few, many or a size class.

abundance,v_gene,j_gene,d_gene,CDR3nt,CDR3aa
.,TRBV5-1,TRBJ2-6,.,TGCGCCAGCAGCCTAATACAGGGCGGTGGGGCCAACGTCCTGACTTTC,CASSLIQGGGANVLTF
.,TRBV7-8,TRBJ2-3,TRBD2,TGTGCCAGCAGCTTAACTTCTCCGGGACTACCAAGGGGTACGCAGTATTTT,CASSLTSPGLPRGTQYF
once,TRBV28,TRBJ1-2,.,TGTGCCAGCAGTTTTCCTGGGGCAAACTATGGCTACACCTTC,CASSFPGANYGYTF
.,TRBV28,TRBJ1-5,.,TGTGCCAGCAGTTTATCTTCAGTTAGCAATCAGCCCCAGCATTTT,CASSLSSVSNQPQHF
.,TRBV10-3,TRBJ2-2,.,TGTGCCATCACTTTGGGACTGGGAGTCGGGGAGCTGTTTTTT,CAITLGLGVGELFF
.,TRBV24-1,TRBJ2-7,TRBD1,TGTGCCACCAGTCCCGGGACAGGCAGGGGCGAGCAGTACTTC,CATSPGTGRGEQYF
.,TRBV27,TRBJ2-1,TRBD2,TGTGCCAGCAGTCCGGCTAGCGGGAGCAGGTACAATGAGCAGTTCTTC,CASSPASGSRYNEQFF
once,TRBV5-5,TRBJ2-1,.,TGTGCCAGCAGCTTGGGCCAGGGAGGTCGCAATGAGCAGTTCTTC,CASSLGQGGRNEQFF
once,TRBV3-1/TRBV3-2,TRBJ2-1,TRBD2,TGTGCCAGCAGCCAACGGCTAGCGGGTTACAATGAGCAGTTCTTC,CASSQRLAGYNEQFF
.,TRBV18,TRBJ2-1,TRBD1,TGTGCCAGCTCACGGGGGACAGGGGAAGGGAATGAGCAGTTCTTC,CASSRGTGEGNEQFF
.,TRBV28,TRBJ1-2,.,TGTGCCAGCAGACCCGACACGGATCTTCGCTATGGCTACACCTTC,CASRPDTDLRYGYTF
.,TRBV2,TRBJ2-5,.,TGTGCCAGCCGCCTCCTAGCGCCCGCGGAGACCCAGTACTTC,CASRLLAPAETQYF
.,TRBV12-3/TRBV12-4,TRBJ1-1,TRBD1,TGTGCCAGCAGTCCGACAGGGGTCACTGAAGCTTTCTTT,CASSPTGVTEAFF
.,TRBV4-1,TRBJ1-1,.,TGCGCCAGCAGTGAGGAAGAAGCCACTGAAGCTTTCTTT,CASSEEEATEAFF
.,TRBV11-2,TRBJ2-1,TRBD2,TGTGCCAGCAGCTTAGCCGGACTAGGCAATGAGCAGTTCTTC,CASSLAGLGNEQFF
.,TRBV5-6,TRBJ2-7,TRBD1,TGTGCCAGCAGTGAATTGGACAGGGCCCACCGCGAGCAGTACTTC,CASSELDRAHREQYF
.,TRBV25-1,TRBJ2-7,.,TGTGCCAGCAGTGAATGGGGGGAGATAGAGGACTACGAGCAGTACTTC,CASSEWGEIEDYEQYF
.,TRBV28,TRBJ1-2,.,TGTGCCAGCAGTTTATGGGAGGGCAGGGCCTATGGCTACACCTTC,CASSLWEGRAYGYTF
few,TRBV6-4,TRBJ2-3,TRBD2,TGTGCCAGCAGTGAAGGGACTAGCGGGACAGATACGCAGTATTTT,CASSEGTSGTDTQYF
.,TRBV5-5,TRBJ1-6,.,TGTGCCAGCAGGCACAGGGCGCCTTCACCCCTCCACTTT,CASRHRAPSPLHF
.,TRBV4-3,TRBJ1-1,TRBD1,TGCGCCAGCAGCCAAGATTACGGCGGGGACAGATACTTTCGGGCTTTCTTT,CASSQDYGGDRYFRAFF
.,TRBV24-1,TRBJ2-3,.,TGTGCCACCAGTGAGCAGACAGGCCCAAGGACAGATACGCAGTATTTT,CATSEQTGPRTDTQYF
.,TRBV11-2,TRBJ1-3,.,TGTGCCAGCAGCTCGTGGGGCTATGGAAACACCATATATTTT,CASSSWGYGNTIYF
.,TRBV2,TRBJ2-1,.,TGTGCCTTAAGGGGCTTCGAGGCCCCATTAATAACTAATGAGCAGTTCTTC,CALRGFEAPLITNEQFF
.,TRBV2,TRBJ2-3,TRBD2,TGTGCCAGCAGAGAGAGGTCGGGAGGTGCCACAGATACGCAGTATTTT,CASRERSGGATDTQYF
.,TRBV2,TRBJ2-5,TRBD1,TGTGCCAGCAGGGGACAGGGACAAGAGACCCAGTACTTC,CASRGQGQETQYF
few,TRBV5-5,TRBJ1-5,TRBD1,TGTGCCAGCAGTTTAACAGGGGATCAGCCCCAGCATTTT,CASSLTGDQPQHF
.,TRBV13,TRBJ2-5,TRBD2,TGTGCCAGCAGCCCTCCCCTTGGGCGGGAGGTTAGCCAAGAGACCCAGTACTTC,CASSPPLGREVSQETQYF
.,TRBV24-1,TRBJ2-1,TRBD1,TGTGCCACCAGTGAGCCGGGACAGCGGAGCTCCTACAATGAGCAGTTCTTC,CATSEPGQRSSYNEQFF
.,TRBV5-1,TRBJ2-7,TRBD1,TGCGCCAGCAGCTGGGGACAGGGGTCCTACGAGCAGTACTTC,CASSWGQGSYEQYF
.,TRBV10-3,TRBJ1-5,TRBD1,TGTGCCATCAGTGAGTCGAATGGGACAGGGCGCCTCACCGGGCGGCCCCAGCATTTT,CAISESNGTGRLTGRPQHF
.,TRBV9,TRBJ1-1,.,TGTGCCAGCAGCGTAGGATCCGGCACTGAAGCTTTCTTT,CASSVGSGTEAFF
.,TRBV9,TRBJ2-3,.,TGTGCCAGCAGCGACCAGCGGAACACAGATACGCAGTATTTT,CASSDQRNTDTQYF
.,TRBV11-2,TRBJ1-6,TRBD1,TGTGCCAGCACTCGGGGACAGTTTAATTCACCCCTCCACTTT,CASTRGQFNSPLHF
.,TRBV4-3,TRBJ2-7,.,TGCGCCAGCAGCCCCAAACTAGAAATCGGTTCCTACGAGCAGTACTTC,CASSPKLEIGSYEQYF
.,TRBV4-3,TRBJ2-1,.,TGCGCCAGCAGCCAAGTCGTCTACAATGAGCAGTTCTTC,CASSQVVYNEQFF
.,TRBV7-9,TRBJ1-4,TRBD1,TGTGCCAGCAGCTTAGGACAGGGGGTTAATGAAAAACTGTTTTTT,CASSLGQGVNEKLFF
.,TRBV28,TRBJ2-7,TRBD2,TGTGCCAGCACACCTAGCGGGAGGGCCTACGAGCAGTACTTC,CASTPSGRAYEQYF
.,TRBV28,TRBJ2-7,.,TGTGCCAGCATGCGTTCGGCGGGCACCTACGAGCAGTACTTC,CASMRSAGTYEQYF
.,TRBV11-2,TRBJ2-2,.,TGTGCCAGCAGCTTAGCTCAGTGGGACACATTAAACACCGGGGAGCTGTTTTTT,CASSLAQWDTLNTGELFF
.,TRBV15,TRBJ1-5,TRBD1,TGTGCCACCAGCACCCGGGACAGACCGAATCAGCCCCAGCATTTT,CATSTRDRPNQPQHF
.,TRBV27,TRBJ2-1,.,TGTGCCAGCGGATTGGGTGGCGGTTATGAGCAGTTCTTC,CASGLGGGYEQFF
once,TRBV5-1,TRBJ1-3,.,TGCGCCAGCAGCCAAGTTTCGAGCTCTGGAAACACCATATATTTT,CASSQVSSSGNTIYF
.,TRBV29-1,TRBJ1-4,.,TGCAGCGTTGAATTAGGGGTTGGGGAAAAACTGCTTTTT,CSVELGVGEKLLF
.,TRBV9,TRBJ1-6,TRBD1,TGTGCCAGCAGCGCTCGACAGGGGGCGGGACCCCTCCACTTT,CASSARQGAGPLHF
.,TRBV9,TRBJ2-1,TRBD2,TGTGCCAGCAGCGTGGCGGGAGGAGTGAATGAGCAGTTCTTC,CASSVAGGVNEQFF
.,TRBV7-9,TRBJ1-1,.,TGTGCCAGCAGCAACCGAGAGGAGAACACTGAAGCTTTCTTT,CASSNREENTEAFF
.,TRBV19,TRBJ2-5,TRBD1,TGTGCCAGTAGTCGGACAGGGGGCGAGACCCAGTACTTC,CASSRTGGETQYF